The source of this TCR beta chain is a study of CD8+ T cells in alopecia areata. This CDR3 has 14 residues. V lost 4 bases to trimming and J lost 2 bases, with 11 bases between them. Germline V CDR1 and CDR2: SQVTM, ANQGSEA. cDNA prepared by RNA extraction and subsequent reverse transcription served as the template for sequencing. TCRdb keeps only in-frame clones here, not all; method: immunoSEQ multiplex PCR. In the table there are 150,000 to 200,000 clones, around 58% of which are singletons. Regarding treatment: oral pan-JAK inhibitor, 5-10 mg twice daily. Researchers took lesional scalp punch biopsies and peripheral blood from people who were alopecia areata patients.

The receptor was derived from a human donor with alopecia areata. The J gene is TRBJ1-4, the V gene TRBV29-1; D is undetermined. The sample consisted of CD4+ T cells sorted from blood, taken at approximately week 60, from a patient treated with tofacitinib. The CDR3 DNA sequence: TGCAGCGTTGGTAAAGGGCGGACTAATGAAAAACTGTTTTTT. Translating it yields CSVGKGRTNEKLFF.